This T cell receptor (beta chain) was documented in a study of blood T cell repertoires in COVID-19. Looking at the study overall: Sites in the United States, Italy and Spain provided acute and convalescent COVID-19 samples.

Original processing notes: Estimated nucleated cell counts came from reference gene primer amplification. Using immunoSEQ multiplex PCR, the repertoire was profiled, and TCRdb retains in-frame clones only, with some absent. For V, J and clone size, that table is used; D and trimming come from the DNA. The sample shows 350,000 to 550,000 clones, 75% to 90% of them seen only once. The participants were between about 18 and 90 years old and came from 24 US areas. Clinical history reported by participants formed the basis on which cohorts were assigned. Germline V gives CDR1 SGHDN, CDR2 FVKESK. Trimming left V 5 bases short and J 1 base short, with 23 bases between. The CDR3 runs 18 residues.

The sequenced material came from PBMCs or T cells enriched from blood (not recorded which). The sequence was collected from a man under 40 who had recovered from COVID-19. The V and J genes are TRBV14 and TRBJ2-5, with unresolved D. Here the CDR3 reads CASSFFPKRESGQETQYF. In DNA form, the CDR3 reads TGTGCCAGCAGCTTCTTCCCAAAGAGAGAATCGGGCCAAGAGACCCAGTACTTC. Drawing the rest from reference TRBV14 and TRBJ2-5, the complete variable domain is EAGVTQFPSHSVIEKGQTVTLRCDPISGHDNLYWYRRVMGKEIKFLLHFVKESKQDESGMPNNRFLAERTGGTYSTLKVQPAELEDSGVYFCASSFFPKRESGQETQYFGPGTRLLVL.